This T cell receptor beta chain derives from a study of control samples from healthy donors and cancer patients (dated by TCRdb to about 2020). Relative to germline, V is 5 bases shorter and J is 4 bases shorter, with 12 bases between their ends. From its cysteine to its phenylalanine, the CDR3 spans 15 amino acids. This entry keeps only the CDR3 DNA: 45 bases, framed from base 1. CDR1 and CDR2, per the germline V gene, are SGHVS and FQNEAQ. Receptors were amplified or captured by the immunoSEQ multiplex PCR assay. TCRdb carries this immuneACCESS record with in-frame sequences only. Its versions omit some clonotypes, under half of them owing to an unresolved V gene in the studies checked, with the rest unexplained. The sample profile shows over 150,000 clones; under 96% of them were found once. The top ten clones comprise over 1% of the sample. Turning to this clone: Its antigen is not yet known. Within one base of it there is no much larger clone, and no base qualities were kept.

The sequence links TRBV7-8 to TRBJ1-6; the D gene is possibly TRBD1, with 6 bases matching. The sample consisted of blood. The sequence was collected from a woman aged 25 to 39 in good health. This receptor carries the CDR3 CASSALQGYNSPLHF. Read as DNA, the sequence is TGTGCCAGCAGCGCCTTACAGGGTTATAATTCACCCCTCCACTTT.